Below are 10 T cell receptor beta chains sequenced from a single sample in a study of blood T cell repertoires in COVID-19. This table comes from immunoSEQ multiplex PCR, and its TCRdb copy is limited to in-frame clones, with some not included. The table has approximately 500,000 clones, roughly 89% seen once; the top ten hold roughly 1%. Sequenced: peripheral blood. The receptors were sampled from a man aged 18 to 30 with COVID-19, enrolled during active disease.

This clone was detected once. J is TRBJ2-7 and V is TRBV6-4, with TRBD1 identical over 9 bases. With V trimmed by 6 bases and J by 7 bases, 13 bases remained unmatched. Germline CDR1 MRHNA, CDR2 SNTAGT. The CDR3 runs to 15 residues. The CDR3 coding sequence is TGTGCCAGCAGCGACCGGGACAGGGCCGCTTTGGAGCAGTACTTC. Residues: CASSDRDRAALEQYF.

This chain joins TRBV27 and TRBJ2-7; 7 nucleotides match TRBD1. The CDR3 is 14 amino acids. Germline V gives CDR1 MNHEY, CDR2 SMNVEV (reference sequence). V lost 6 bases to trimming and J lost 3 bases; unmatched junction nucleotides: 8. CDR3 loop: CASSFTGEFYEQYF. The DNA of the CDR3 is TGTGCCAGCAGCTTCACAGGGGAATTCTACGAGCAGTACTTC.

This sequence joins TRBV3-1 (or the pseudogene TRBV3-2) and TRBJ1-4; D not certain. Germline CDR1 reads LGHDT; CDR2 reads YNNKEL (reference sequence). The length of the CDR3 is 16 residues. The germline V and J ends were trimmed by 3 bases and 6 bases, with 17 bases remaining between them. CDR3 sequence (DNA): TGTGCCAGCAGCCACCGGGGATATATCGAGGATGAAAAACTGTTTTTT. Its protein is CASSHRGYIEDEKLFF.

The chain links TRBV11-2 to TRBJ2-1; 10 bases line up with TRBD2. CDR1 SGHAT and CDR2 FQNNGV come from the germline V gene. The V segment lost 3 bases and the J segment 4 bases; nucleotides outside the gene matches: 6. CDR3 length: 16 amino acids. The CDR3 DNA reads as TGTGCCAGCAGCTTGACTAGCGGGTGGAAATACAATGAGCAGTTCTTC. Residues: CASSLTSGWKYNEQFF.

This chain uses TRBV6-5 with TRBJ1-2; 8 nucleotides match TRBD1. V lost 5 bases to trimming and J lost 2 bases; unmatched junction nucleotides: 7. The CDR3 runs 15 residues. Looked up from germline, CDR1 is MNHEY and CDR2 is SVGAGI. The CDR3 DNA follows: TGTGCCAGCAGTACCACAGGGGGGACAAACTATGGCTACACCTTC. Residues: CASSTTGGTNYGYTF.

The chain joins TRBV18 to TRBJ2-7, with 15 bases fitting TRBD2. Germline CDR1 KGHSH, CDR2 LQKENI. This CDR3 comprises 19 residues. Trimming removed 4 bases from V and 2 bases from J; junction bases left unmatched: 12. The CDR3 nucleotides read TGTGCCAGCTCACTGGGGACTAGCGGGAGGCAAATCAGGACCTACGAGCAGTACTTC. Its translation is CASSLGTSGRQIRTYEQYF.

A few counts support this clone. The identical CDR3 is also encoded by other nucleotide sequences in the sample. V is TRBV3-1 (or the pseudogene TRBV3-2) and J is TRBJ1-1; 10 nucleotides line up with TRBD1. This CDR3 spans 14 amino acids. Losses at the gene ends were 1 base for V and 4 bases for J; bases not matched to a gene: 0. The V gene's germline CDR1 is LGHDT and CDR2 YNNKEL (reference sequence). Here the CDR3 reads CASSQGTGGTEAFF. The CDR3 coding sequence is TGTGCCAGCAGCCAAGGGACAGGGGGCACTGAAGCTTTCTTT.

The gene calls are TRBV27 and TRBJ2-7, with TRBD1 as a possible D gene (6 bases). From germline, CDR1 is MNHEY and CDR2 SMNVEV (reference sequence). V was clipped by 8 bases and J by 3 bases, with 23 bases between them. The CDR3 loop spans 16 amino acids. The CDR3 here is CASGPPTGPRHYEQYF. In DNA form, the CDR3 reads TGTGCCAGCGGGCCACCCACAGGGCCGAGACACTACGAGCAGTACTTC.

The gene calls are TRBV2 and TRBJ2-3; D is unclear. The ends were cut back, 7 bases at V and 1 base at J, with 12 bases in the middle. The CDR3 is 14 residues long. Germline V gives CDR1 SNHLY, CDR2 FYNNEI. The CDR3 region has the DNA TGTGCCAGCAATAACTTCGAGGGCACAGATACGCAGTATTTT. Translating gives CASNNFEGTDTQYF.

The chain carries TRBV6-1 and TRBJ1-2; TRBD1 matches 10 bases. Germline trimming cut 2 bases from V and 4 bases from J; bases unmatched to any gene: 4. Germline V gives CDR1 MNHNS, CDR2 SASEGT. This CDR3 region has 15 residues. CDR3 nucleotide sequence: TGTGCCAGCAGTGAATACAGGACAGGGGGCTATGGCTACACCTTC. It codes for CASSEYRTGGYGYTF.